A selection of T cell receptor beta chains follows, all from one sample in a study of T-cell reconstitution after alpha-beta-depleted transplantation in children. One entry per CDR3 protein, called by TCRdb with MiXCR from the PCR reads. The data hold some 500,000 distinct CDR3 sequences, with around a third observed a single time. The input for sequencing was PBMCs from the stem cell graft donor, taken from the stem cell graft. The receptors here all came from a human donor who donated a stem cell graft to a child with aplastic anemia. CDR3s include the opening cysteine and the closing phenylalanine or tryptophan. A D gene is named only where the DNA matches it firmly. The size of a clone is reported for some rows only, either as once, few or many, or as a class for expanded clones.

D gene	clone size	V gene	J gene	CDR3 DNA	CDR3 protein
TRBD1	.	TRBV18	TRBJ2-7	TGTGCCAGCTCATCGACAGGGGGCAGCTCGGTCGAGCAGTACTTC	CASSSTGGSSVEQYF
.	few	TRBV5-5	TRBJ2-5	TGTGCCAGCAGCTTGTTAGCGCACCAAGAGACCCAGTACTTC	CASSLLAHQETQYF
.	.	TRBV5-6	TRBJ1-2	TGTGCCAGCAGCGAGACAGGCCACTATGGCTACACCTTC	CASSETGHYGYTF
TRBD1	few	TRBV5-6	TRBJ2-3	TGTGCCAGCAGCCTTACAGGGGGCGCGCAGTATTTT	CASSLTGGAQYF
.	.	TRBV7-2	TRBJ2-7	TGTGCCAGCAGCTTTCAAAGCGGCTACGAGCAGTACTTC	CASSFQSGYEQYF
.	.	TRBV5-1	TRBJ2-1	TGCGCCAGCAGCTTGCTTATAAATACCTACAATGAGCAGTTCTTC	CASSLLINTYNEQFF
.	.	TRBV7-8	TRBJ1-4	TGTGCCAGCAGCTTAGCTCACAGAGCAAATATAAATGAAAAACTGTTTTTT	CASSLAHRANINEKLFF
.	.	TRBV11-2	TRBJ2-5	TGTGCCAGTAAAGGCGGGATCTCAGAGACCCAGTACTTC	CASKGGISETQYF
.	once	TRBV9	TRBJ2-7	TGTGCCAGCAGCGATTCCTCGGGGGAGCAGTACTTC	CASSDSSGEQYF
.	.	TRBV12-3/TRBV12-4	TRBJ1-1	TGTGCCAGCAGTTTTGTTGAGAACACTGAAGCTTTCTTT	CASSFVENTEAFF
.	.	TRBV6-5	TRBJ2-1	TGTGCCAGCAGTTTCGAGTCAGGTTCCTACAATGAGCAGTTCTTC	CASSFESGSYNEQFF
TRBD2	few	TRBV12-3/TRBV12-4	TRBJ2-1	TGTGCCAGCAGTCGACTAGCGGGGAGCCTAACGAATGAGCAGTTCTTC	CASSRLAGSLTNEQFF
TRBD1	few	TRBV18	TRBJ2-7	TGTGCCAGCTCACCCGACAGGGTCTCCTACGAGCAGTACTTC	CASSPDRVSYEQYF
TRBD1	.	TRBV6-1	TRBJ1-2	TGTGCCAGCAGCCATAATGGAGGACAGGGGCTAGGCTACACCTTC	CASSHNGGQGLGYTF
TRBD2	few	TRBV5-1	TRBJ2-2	TGCGCCAGCAGCTTGGTAATAGCGGGAGAGAGCACCGGGGAGCTGTTTTTT	CASSLVIAGESTGELFF
TRBD2	.	TRBV6-2/TRBV6-3	TRBJ2-1	TGTGCCAGCACCAAGACTAGCGGGAGGATCACCTACAATGAGCAGTTCTTC	CASTKTSGRITYNEQFF
.	.	TRBV7-2	TRBJ2-1	TGTGCCAGCAGCCGATTTAAAATGTCCTACAATGAGCAGTTCTTC	CASSRFKMSYNEQFF
.	few	TRBV20-1	TRBJ1-1	TGCAGTTCACAAGGCGGCCTGAACACTGAAGCTTTCTTT	CSSQGGLNTEAFF
.	.	TRBV29-1	TRBJ2-3	TGCAGCGCCGGAGGTCGAGGCGCAGATACGCAGTATTTT	CSAGGRGADTQYF
.	.	TRBV27	TRBJ1-2	TGTGCCAGCAGTTCGGACCCCTCTAACTATGGCTACACCTTC	CASSSDPSNYGYTF
.	few	TRBV21-1	TRBJ2-5	TGTGCCAGCAGCCCGCCCACGGAGGGGACAGTCACCGAGGAGACCCAGTACTTC	CASSPPTEGTVTEETQYF
TRBD2	few	TRBV20-1	TRBJ2-3	TGCAGTGCTCAAGGGACTAGCGGGAGTAGGACAGATACGCAGTATTTT	CSAQGTSGSRTDTQYF
TRBD2	few	TRBV6-1	TRBJ2-2	TGTGCCAGCAGTGAAGGCGGGAGGAGAACCGGGGAGCTGTTTTTT	CASSEGGRRTGELFF
TRBD1	few	TRBV9	TRBJ1-6	TGTGCCAGCAGCGAAACAGGGGCCAATTCACCCCTCCACTTT	CASSETGANSPLHF
TRBD2	.	TRBV6-1	TRBJ2-1	TGTGCCAGCAGTACGAGACTAGCGCGGATAAATGAGCAGTTCTTC	CASSTRLARINEQFF
TRBD1	few	TRBV20-1	TRBJ1-5	TGCAGTGCTAGAGAAGCCCAGGGGGCGCCGAGCAATCAGCCCCAGCATTTT	CSAREAQGAPSNQPQHF
TRBD2	few	TRBV9	TRBJ2-1	TGTGCCAGCACTGGGACTAGCACAGACAATGAGCAGTTCTTC	CASTGTSTDNEQFF
.	few	TRBV29-1	TRBJ2-7	TGCAGCGTTGAAGACCACGACAGATACAACGAGCAGTACTTC	CSVEDHDRYNEQYF
TRBD1	.	TRBV11-1	TRBJ1-3	TGTGCCAGCAGCTTGGGCTACCTCTGGGGACAGGGATCCGGAAACACCATATATTTT	CASSLGYLWGQGSGNTIYF
.	.	TRBV7-2	TRBJ2-1	TGTGCCAGCAGCTTAGAACGCAGTACCTACAATGAGCAGTTCTTC	CASSLERSTYNEQFF
TRBD2	few	TRBV12-3/TRBV12-4	TRBJ2-3	TGTGCCAGCAGGGAAAGACTAGCGAGGGGGACAGATACGCAGTATTTT	CASRERLARGTDTQYF
.	.	TRBV7-2	TRBJ1-2	TGTGCCAGCAGCTTAGTAACGAGGGGCTACACCTTC	CASSLVTRGYTF